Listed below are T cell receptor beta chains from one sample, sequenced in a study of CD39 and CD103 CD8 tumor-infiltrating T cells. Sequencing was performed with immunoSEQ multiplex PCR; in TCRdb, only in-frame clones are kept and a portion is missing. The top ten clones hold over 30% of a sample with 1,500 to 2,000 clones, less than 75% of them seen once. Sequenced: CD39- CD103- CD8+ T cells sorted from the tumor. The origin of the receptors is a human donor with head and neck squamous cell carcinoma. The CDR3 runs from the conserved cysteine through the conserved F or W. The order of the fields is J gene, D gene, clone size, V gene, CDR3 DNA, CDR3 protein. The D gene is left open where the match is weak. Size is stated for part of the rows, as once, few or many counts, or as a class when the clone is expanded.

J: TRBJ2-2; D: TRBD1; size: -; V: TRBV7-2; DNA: TGTGCCAGCAGCTTAGGGAGACAGGGCCCCACCGGGGAGCTGTTTTTT; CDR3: CASSLGRQGPTGELFF
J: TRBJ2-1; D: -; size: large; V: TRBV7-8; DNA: TGTGCCCTGGGGAGGCGGGACGGCGACAATGAGCAGTTCTTC; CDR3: CALGRRDGDNEQFF
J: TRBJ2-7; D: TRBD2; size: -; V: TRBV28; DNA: TGTGCCAGCAGTTTAGCTAGCGGTTTGTGGGAGCAGTACTTC; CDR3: CASSLASGLWEQYF
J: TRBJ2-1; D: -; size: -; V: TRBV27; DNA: TGTGCCAGCTCCGTGGATCCTAGCTCCTACAATGAGCAGTTCTTC; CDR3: CASSVDPSSYNEQFF
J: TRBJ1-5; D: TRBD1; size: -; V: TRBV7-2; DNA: TGTGCCAGCAGCTTAGTTAGACAGGGGGTTTTATCGGGCAATCAGCCCCAGCATTTT; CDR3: CASSLVRQGVLSGNQPQHF
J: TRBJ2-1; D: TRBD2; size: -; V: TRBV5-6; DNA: TGTGCCAGCAGCTCGGGACTAGCGGGAGACTACAATGAGCAGTTCTTC; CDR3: CASSSGLAGDYNEQFF
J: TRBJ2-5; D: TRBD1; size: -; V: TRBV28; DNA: TGTGCCAGCAGTTTATCCGAACCACAGGGGGACCCACAAGAGACCCAGTACTTC; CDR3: CASSLSEPQGDPQETQYF
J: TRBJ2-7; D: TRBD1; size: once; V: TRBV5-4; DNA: TGTGCCAGCAGCGTTCGCGGACAGGGGTTCTACGAGCAGTACTTC; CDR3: CASSVRGQGFYEQYF
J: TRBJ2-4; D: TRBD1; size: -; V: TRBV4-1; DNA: TGCGCCAGCAGCCAATTCGGGGACAGGGTCTTTCAGTACTTC; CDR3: CASSQFGDRVFQYF
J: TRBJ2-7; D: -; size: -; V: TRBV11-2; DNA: TGTGCCAGCAGCTTATTGGGCAGACTTTACGATTGGGACGAGCAGTACTTC; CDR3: CASSLLGRLYDWDEQYF
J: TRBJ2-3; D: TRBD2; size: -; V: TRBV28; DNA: TGTGCCAGCAGCTACAGGTCCGCGGGAGTTACAGATACGCAGTATTTT; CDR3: CASSYRSAGVTDTQYF
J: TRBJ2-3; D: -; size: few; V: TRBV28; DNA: TGTGCCAGCAGTCATTTGGGCTCAGACGTCATCTCAGATACGCAGTATTTT; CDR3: CASSHLGSDVISDTQYF
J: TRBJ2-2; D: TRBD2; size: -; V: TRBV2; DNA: TGTGCCAGCAGTGAAAGCGGGGTGAACACCGGGGAGCTGTTTTTT; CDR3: CASSESGVNTGELFF